This T cell receptor (beta chain) was captured by sequencing in a study of OX40 agonist ivuxolimab in advanced cancers. For the study at large: Ivuxolimab, an antibody acting as an agonist of OX40 (CD134), was used to treat patients. Three dose-escalation patients had partial responses: one with hepatocellular carcinoma and two with cutaneous melanoma.

Germline loops: CDR1 MNHEY, CDR2 SMNVEV (reference sequence). CDR3 length: 14 residues. Trimming removed 10 bases from V and 3 bases from J; junction bases left unmatched: 11. Here immunoSEQ multiplex PCR was the method, and the copy in TCRdb shows in-frame clones only, minus some. The data show approximately 46,000 clones, around 77% seen once. Notes on this clone: Its antigen is not identified.

The study's findings and limits: Blood T cells, both CD4+ and CD8+, expanded clonally by week 6 at 0.1 to 3.0 mg/kg. Expanded clones were, on average, more numerous in CD8+ T cells than in CD4+.

This specimen was CD4+ or CD8+ T cells sorted from blood, taken in a trial of the OX40 agonist ivuxolimab. The chain has TRBV27 and TRBJ1-2, with 7 bases identical to TRBD1. The receptor comes from an adult with an advanced solid tumor such as melanoma, head and neck, liver or kidney cancer. CDR3 region: CATAQGGGDYGYTF. The CDR3 DNA reads TGTGCCACCGCTCAGGGGGGAGGGGACTATGGCTACACCTTC.